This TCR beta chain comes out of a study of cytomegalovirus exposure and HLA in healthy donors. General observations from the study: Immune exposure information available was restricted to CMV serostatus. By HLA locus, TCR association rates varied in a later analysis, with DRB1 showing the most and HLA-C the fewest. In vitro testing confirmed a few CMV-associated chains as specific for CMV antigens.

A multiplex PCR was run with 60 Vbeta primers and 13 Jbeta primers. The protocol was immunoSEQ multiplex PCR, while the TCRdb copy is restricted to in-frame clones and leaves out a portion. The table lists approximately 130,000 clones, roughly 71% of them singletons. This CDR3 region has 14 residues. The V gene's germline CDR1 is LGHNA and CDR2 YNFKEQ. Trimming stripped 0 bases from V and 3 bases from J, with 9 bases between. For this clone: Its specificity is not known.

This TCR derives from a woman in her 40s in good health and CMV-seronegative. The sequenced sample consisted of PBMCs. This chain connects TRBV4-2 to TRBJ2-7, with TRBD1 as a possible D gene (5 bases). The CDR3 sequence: CASSQDLRVYEQYF. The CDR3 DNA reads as TGTGCCAGCAGCCAAGACCTCAGGGTCTACGAGCAGTACTTC.